The 11 T cell receptor beta chains given below trace back to one sample, sequenced in a study of blood T cell repertoires in COVID-19. Here immunoSEQ multiplex PCR was the method, and the copy in TCRdb shows in-frame clones only, minus some. The data contain approximately 270,000 clones, around 89% of them singletons. Sequenced: PBMCs or T cells enriched from blood (not recorded which). The receptor source for this set is a woman aged 25-40 years with acute COVID-19.

The rearrangement links TRBV10-3 to TRBJ2-1; TRBD2 agrees at 13 bases. This CDR3 is built from 13 residues. The germline V gene has CDR1 ENHRY and CDR2 SYGVKD. Trimming at V came to 11 bases and at J to 6 bases, leaving 4 bases not matched to a gene. This chain's CDR3 is CAVTSGRANEQFF. The CDR3 nucleotides read TGTGCCGTAACTAGCGGGAGGGCCAATGAGCAGTTCTTC.

This rearrangement joins TRBV7-9 to TRBJ2-7; 7 bases agree with TRBD2. Germline lookup yields CDR1 SEHNR and CDR2 FQNEAQ (reference sequence). CDR3 size: 13 residues. Germline trimming cut 8 bases from V and 3 bases from J; bases unmatched to any gene: 7. CDR3 sequence reads: CASGTTSDYEQYF. The CDR3 DNA reads TGTGCCAGCGGGACTACATCGGACTACGAGCAGTACTTC.

The rearrangement joins TRBV6-1 to TRBJ2-7; D unresolved. The germline gives CDR1 MNHNS, CDR2 SASEGT. V was shortened by 2 bases and J by 0 bases, with 11 bases between the two germline ends. There are 15 residues in the CDR3. DNA of the CDR3: TGTGCCAGCAGTGAATTCTTAGATCCCTCCTACGAGCAGTACTTC. Its protein product is CASSEFLDPSYEQYF.

The chain employs TRBV6-4 and TRBJ2-3; TRBD1 matches at 10 bases. V trimming: 4 bases; J trimming: 3 bases; junction bases outside the gene matches: 7. Germline-derived CDR1 and CDR2 are MRHNA and SNTAGT. The CDR3 spans 16 residues. DNA for the CDR3: TGTGCCAGCAGTGGGACAGGGGGTAGCGGGACAGATACGCAGTATTTT. Encoded protein: CASSGTGGSGTDTQYF.

This clone was seen only once. The V gene is TRBV11-1, the J gene TRBJ1-4, with D perhaps TRBD1 (6 bases). Germline CDR1 and CDR2: SGHAT and FQDESV (reference sequence). Trimming took off 5 bases at V and 4 bases at J, with 11 bases between the two ends. The CDR3 runs 14 residues. Here the CDR3 DNA reads TGTGCCAGCAGCACCGACAGGTTTAATGAAAAACTGTTTTTT. It yields the protein CASSTDRFNEKLFF.

The J gene is TRBJ2-7, the V gene TRBV18; the match to TRBD1 covers 9 bases. Germline-derived CDR1 and CDR2 are KGHSH and LQKENI. V gave up 4 bases and J gave up 6 bases; unmatched junction bases: 16. The length of the CDR3 is 17 residues. This CDR3 reads CASSLAAGQGGPFEQYF. CDR3 sequence (DNA): TGTGCCAGCTCACTAGCTGCGGGACAGGGAGGACCTTTCGAGCAGTACTTC.

The J gene is TRBJ2-2, the V gene TRBV29-1, with D tentatively TRBD2 (7 bases). The germline V gene has CDR1 SQVTM and CDR2 ANQGSEA. V dropped 4 bases and J dropped 6 bases, with 15 bases sitting between them. The CDR3 totals 14 residues. The CDR3 here is CSVGSGGVAGELFF. CDR3 nucleotide sequence: TGCAGCGTTGGATCGGGGGGCGTCGCCGGGGAGCTGTTTTTT.

The chain joins TRBV7-9 to TRBJ1-3; TRBD1 matches at 9 bases. Germline CDR1 reads SEHNR; CDR2 reads FQNEAQ (reference sequence). The CDR3 is 16 amino acids. Trimming removed 7 bases from V and 6 bases from J; junction bases left unmatched: 13. Here the CDR3 reads CASTATGRTGANTIYF. As DNA, the CDR3 is TGTGCCAGCACCGCTACGGGAAGGACAGGGGCAAACACCATATATTTT.

The CDR3 DNA is TGTGCCAGCAGCTCGGGACAGGGGGCAAGCGAGCAGTACTTC. Its translation: CASSSGQGASEQYF. The chain has TRBV6-5 and TRBJ2-7, with 12 bases that match TRBD1. V was clipped by 6 bases and J by 6 bases; unmatched bases: 6. Germline CDR1 and CDR2: MNHEY and SVGAGI. The CDR3 loop spans 14 amino acids.

This rearrangement joins TRBV7-2 to TRBJ1-2; TRBD1 aligns across 7 bases. The CDR3 is 14 amino acids. The germline CDR1 and CDR2 sequences are SGHTA and FQGNSA. V trimming: 5 bases; J trimming: 2 bases; junction bases outside the gene matches: 5. This CDR3 reads CASSPGGENYGYTF. CDR3 nucleotide sequence: TGTGCCAGCAGCCCAGGGGGAGAGAACTATGGCTACACCTTC.

V and J are TRBV2 and TRBJ2-7, with D tentatively TRBD2 (7 bases). The CDR3 has 18 amino acids. Per germline, CDR1 SNHLY and CDR2 FYNNEI. V dropped 2 bases and J dropped 0 bases, with 20 bases sitting between them. The CDR3 DNA follows: TGTGCCAGCAGTGAATGGGGGGGCGTAGCGGAAGTCTCCTACGAGCAGTACTTC. Protein product: CASSEWGGVAEVSYEQYF. The whole variable domain, remainder taken from reference TRBV2 and TRBJ2-7, is EPEVTQTPSHQVTQMGQEVILRCVPISNHLYFYWYRQILGQKVEFLVSFYNNEISEKSEIFDDQFSVERPDGSNFTLKIRSTKLEDSAMYFCASSEWGGVAEVSYEQYFGPGTRLTVT.